A selection of T cell receptor beta chains follows, all from one sample in a study of blood T cell repertoires in COVID-19. Measured with immunoSEQ multiplex PCR; TCRdb has only the in-frame clones, and not every one. The sample comprises 120,000 to 150,000 clones, approximately 86% of which are singletons, and approximately 2.7% rests with the top ten. The sample comprised peripheral blood. The source is a woman in her 40s with active or convalescent COVID-19. Both conserved end residues are part of each CDR3. The order of the fields is CDR3 protein, J gene, V gene, clone size. For some rows the clone size is stated as once, few or many, or as a class when expanded; others skip it.

CDR3aa: CASSFTPGDMNTEAFF
j_gene: TRBJ1-1
v_gene: TRBV5-6
abundance: .

CDR3aa: CASEQSAGGNSPLHF
j_gene: TRBJ1-6
v_gene: TRBV3-1/TRBV3-2
abundance: .

CDR3aa: CASSVEPAQGTQYF
j_gene: TRBJ2-5
v_gene: TRBV9
abundance: .

CDR3aa: CASSFDRGYEQYF
j_gene: TRBJ2-7
v_gene: TRBV27
abundance: .

CDR3aa: CAWTGGLLPNQPQHF
j_gene: TRBJ1-5
v_gene: TRBV30
abundance: many

CDR3aa: CATSDPGDYGYTF
j_gene: TRBJ1-2
v_gene: TRBV24-1
abundance: .

CDR3aa: CASSLSPRDNSYEQYF
j_gene: TRBJ2-7
v_gene: TRBV27
abundance: .

CDR3aa: CASSLDSYTGELFF
j_gene: TRBJ2-2
v_gene: TRBV18
abundance: .

CDR3aa: CASSLETGLGTEAFF
j_gene: TRBJ1-1
v_gene: TRBV5-1
abundance: once

CDR3aa: CASRPQGSYNEQFF
j_gene: TRBJ2-1
v_gene: TRBV27
abundance: .

CDR3aa: CASRLVGTGGGYTF
j_gene: TRBJ1-2
v_gene: TRBV28
abundance: .

CDR3aa: CASSLIVRQPQHF
j_gene: TRBJ1-5
v_gene: TRBV27
abundance: .

CDR3aa: CASSRGVEQYF
j_gene: TRBJ2-7
v_gene: TRBV9
abundance: once

CDR3aa: CASSSGSSGGGKFF
j_gene: TRBJ2-1
v_gene: TRBV7-2
abundance: .

CDR3aa: CASSPPSGRGGSQYF
j_gene: TRBJ2-3
v_gene: TRBV27
abundance: .

CDR3aa: CASSYATGSGANVLTF
j_gene: TRBJ2-6
v_gene: TRBV11-3
abundance: .

CDR3aa: CASSIPDRGGYTF
j_gene: TRBJ1-2
v_gene: TRBV28
abundance: once

CDR3aa: CASEAGGQGIRQPQHF
j_gene: TRBJ1-5
v_gene: TRBV28
abundance: .

CDR3aa: CASSQGYPGNEQFF
j_gene: TRBJ2-1
v_gene: TRBV4-3
abundance: .

CDR3aa: CASSLAGSGWYTEAFF
j_gene: TRBJ1-1
v_gene: TRBV7-9
abundance: .

CDR3aa: CASSVNVAGGPETQYF
j_gene: TRBJ2-5
v_gene: TRBV5-1
abundance: .

CDR3aa: CASRESLGQERNEQFF
j_gene: TRBJ2-1
v_gene: TRBV6-1
abundance: .

CDR3aa: CASSLAGSGITGELFF
j_gene: TRBJ2-2
v_gene: TRBV5-4
abundance: .

CDR3aa: CASSSTTPTGSYEQYF
j_gene: TRBJ2-7
v_gene: TRBV28
abundance: .

CDR3aa: CASSPTGGSNYGYTF
j_gene: TRBJ1-2
v_gene: TRBV3-1/TRBV3-2
abundance: .

CDR3aa: CASSRRGNYNSPLHF
j_gene: TRBJ1-6
v_gene: TRBV7-9
abundance: .

CDR3aa: CASSLEAGGLNTDTQYF
j_gene: TRBJ2-3
v_gene: TRBV5-1
abundance: .

CDR3aa: CASSRGGRDYEAFF
j_gene: TRBJ1-1
v_gene: TRBV5-5
abundance: .

CDR3aa: CASSQGIRVDTEAFF
j_gene: TRBJ1-1
v_gene: TRBV3-1/TRBV3-2
abundance: .

CDR3aa: CASIKAGTSESPLYNEQFF
j_gene: TRBJ2-1
v_gene: TRBV6-1
abundance: .